Sequencing of this TCR beta chain was carried out in a study of OX40 agonist ivuxolimab in advanced cancers. Looking at the study overall: Patients were given ivuxolimab, an antibody that agonizes OX40 (CD134). Dose-escalation cases comprised hepatocellular carcinoma, melanoma, renal cell or head and neck cancer.

Turning to this clone: Its antigen is unknown.

Study observations and caveats: Among the lowest peripheral clonal expansion occurred in 0.1-3.0 mg/kg partial responders.

The table came from immunoSEQ multiplex PCR; TCRdb's copy has only in-frame clones and leaves some out. The sample contains approximately 70,000 clones, 75% to 90% of which appear only once. This sequence was found in an adult with an advanced solid tumor such as melanoma, head and neck, liver or kidney cancer. The sample here was CD4+ or CD8+ T cells sorted from blood, taken in a trial of the OX40 agonist ivuxolimab.

CDR3 sequence: CSVDLADTQYF. The DNA for the CDR3 is TGCAGCGTTGATCTGGCAGATACGCAGTATTTT. J is TRBJ2-3 and V is TRBV29-1; no reliable D call. The CDR3 sequence is 11 residues long. In germline, CDR1 is SQVTM, CDR2 ANQGSEA. V lost 3 bases, J lost 4 bases, and 5 bases lay in between.